This TCR beta chain was sequenced during a study of blood T cell repertoires in COVID-19. Study as a whole: T cells, B-cell-depleted T cells, or PBMCs provided the cDNA or gDNA that served as material.

Individuals drawn from approximately 26 US areas were roughly 18 to 100 years old. Cohorts were determined from participant-reported clinical history. Original handling: Amplified reference gene primers provided the basis for estimating nucleated cell counts. Libraries were prepared by immunoSEQ multiplex PCR; TCRdb keeps only in-frame clonotypes and omits some of them. The DNA gave D and trimming, while V, J and clone size come from that table. The sample includes about 240,000 clones, about 89% of them seen just once. The CDR3 contains 12 residues. Germline values: CDR1 SQVTM, CDR2 ANQGSEA. The V end was cut by 1 base, the J end by 10 bases, with 11 bases between. There are a few counts of this clone.

The chain combines TRBV29-1 with TRBJ2-1; possibly TRBD1 for D (5 bases). The sample taken for sequencing was PBMCs or T cells enriched from blood (not recorded which). The sequence was obtained from a woman in her twenties or thirties who had recovered from COVID-19. In nucleotides, the CDR3 is TGCAGCGTTGAAGTTACCCGACAGGAGCAGTTCTTC. Translated, it gives CSVEVTRQEQFF.